Listed below are T cell receptor beta chains from one sample, sequenced in a study of siplizumab effects on memory and regulatory T cells. The assay was immunoSEQ multiplex PCR, and TCRdb's table has in-frame clones only and misses some. Among some 120,000 clones listed, around 94% were seen once. The material sequenced was non-Treg CD4+ T cells sorted from blood. The receptors stem from a human donor in good health. The CDR3 runs from the conserved cysteine through the conserved F or W. Each record gives: J gene, D gene, clone size, V gene, CDR3 protein, CDR3 DNA. A D gene is named only where the DNA matches it firmly. Size is omitted from some rows. Given values are once, few, many or a class for expanded clones.

>TRBJ1-1|.|.|TRBV2
CASRAGENTEAFF
TGTGCCAGCAGGGCAGGGGAGAACACTGAAGCTTTCTTT
>TRBJ2-3|.|.|TRBV7-9
CASSSGSWFLTVTDTQYF
TGTGCCAGCAGCTCGGGATCCTGGTTTTTGACAGTCACAGATACGCAGTATTTT
>TRBJ2-7|.|once|TRBV18
CASSRVRSYEQYF
TGTGCCAGCTCCCGAGTCCGGTCCTACGAGCAGTACTTC
>TRBJ2-7|.|.|TRBV7-9
CAGGPGAGEREQYF
TGTGCCGGAGGACCTGGGGCAGGCGAGCGCGAGCAGTACTTC
>TRBJ2-2|.|.|TRBV9
CASSVVVGAGTGELFF
TGTGCCAGCAGCGTAGTTGTGGGAGCAGGCACCGGGGAGCTGTTTTTT
>TRBJ2-1|.|.|TRBV18
CASSPRPDYNEQFF
TGTGCCAGCTCACCGAGGCCCGACTACAATGAGCAGTTCTTC
>TRBJ2-1|TRBD2|.|TRBV11-3
CASSSRTSGGAYTRNEQFF
TGTGCCAGCAGCTCGCGGACTAGCGGGGGGGCCTATACAAGGAATGAGCAGTTCTTC
>TRBJ1-6|TRBD1|.|TRBV7-9
CASSSSPGQGPYNSPLHF
TGTGCCAGCAGCTCCTCCCCCGGACAGGGTCCTTATAATTCACCCCTCCACTTT
>TRBJ1-1|TRBD1|once|TRBV5-6
CASRTRGVRAFF
TGTGCCAGCAGGACCAGGGGGGTCCGAGCTTTCTTT
>TRBJ2-3|TRBD2|once|TRBV4-2
CASSQTAGGTDTQYF
TGTGCCAGCAGCCAGACAGCGGGGGGCACAGATACGCAGTATTTT
>TRBJ2-2|.|.|TRBV7-9
CASSPGTSTNTGELFF
TGTGCCAGCAGCCCCGGGACATCAACGAACACCGGGGAGCTGTTTTTT
>TRBJ2-7|TRBD1|.|TRBV7-8
CASRQRGGLQGEQYF
TGTGCCAGCAGACAGAGAGGGGGCCTCCAGGGCGAGCAGTACTTC
>TRBJ2-7|.|once|TRBV9
CASSVAGAHYEQYF
TGTGCCAGCAGCGTAGCAGGGGCCCACTACGAGCAGTACTTC
>TRBJ2-5|.|.|TRBV7-3
CASSLTGTSETQYF
TGTGCCAGCAGCTTGACAGGGACTTCGGAGACCCAGTACTTC
>TRBJ1-6|.|.|TRBV2
CASNVDLGGNSPLHF
TGTGCCAGCAATGTCGATTTAGGGGGAAATTCACCCCTCCACTTT
>TRBJ2-1|.|.|TRBV6-5
CASSRLVLGYNEQFF
TGTGCCAGCAGCCGCCTGGTGTTGGGATACAATGAGCAGTTCTTC
>TRBJ2-1|TRBD1|.|TRBV10-3
CAISGDRVNEQFF
TGTGCCATCAGTGGAGACAGGGTCAATGAGCAGTTCTTC
>TRBJ2-7|.|.|TRBV4-2
CASSTTDRQSYEQYF
TGTGCCAGCAGCACGACCGACAGACAGTCCTACGAGCAGTACTTC
>TRBJ1-4|TRBD1|.|TRBV5-1
CASSLGQGNEKLFF
TGCGCCAGCAGCTTGGGACAGGGTAATGAAAAACTGTTTTTT
>TRBJ1-6|TRBD1|.|TRBV7-2
CASSEHGTVPGGVSPLHF
TGTGCCAGCAGCGAACACGGGACAGTCCCAGGGGGGGTTTCACCCCTCCACTTT
>TRBJ1-1|.|.|TRBV6-5
CASSYSGGRGNTEAFF
TGTGCCAGCAGTTACTCCGGTGGCAGGGGGAACACTGAAGCTTTCTTT
>TRBJ1-4|.|.|TRBV4-2
CASSQDQARGSEKLFF
TGTGCCAGCAGCCAAGATCAGGCCAGGGGTAGTGAAAAACTGTTTTTT
>TRBJ2-7|TRBD1|.|TRBV18
CASSPPDRIYEQYF
TGTGCCAGCTCACCACCGGACAGGATCTACGAGCAGTACTTC
>TRBJ2-1|.|once|TRBV9
CASSPGYSSYNEQFF
TGTGCCAGCAGCCCCGGGTATAGCTCCTACAATGAGCAGTTCTTC
>TRBJ1-3|.|.|TRBV7-8
CASSLGDVSGNTIYF
TGTGCCAGCAGCTTAGGGGATGTCTCTGGAAACACCATATATTTT
>TRBJ2-1|.|.|TRBV4-2
CASSPDPSHHFF
TGTGCCAGCAGCCCCGACCCCAGTCATCACTTCTTC
>TRBJ2-3|TRBD2|.|TRBV19
CASSNLGLAGDGTDTQYF
TGTGCCAGTAGTAATCTGGGACTAGCGGGAGACGGCACAGATACGCAGTATTTT
>TRBJ2-3|TRBD2|.|TRBV2
CASIAGDRPSTDTQYF
TGTGCCAGCATAGCGGGAGACCGTCCTAGCACAGATACGCAGTATTTT
>TRBJ2-1|.|.|TRBV19
CATSGGSSYNEQFF
TGTGCCACAAGTGGGGGGAGCTCCTACAATGAGCAGTTCTTC
>TRBJ1-5|TRBD1|.|TRBV2
CASSEDRTNQPQHF
TGTGCCAGCAGCGAGGACAGGACCAATCAGCCCCAGCATTTT
>TRBJ2-7|TRBD2|.|TRBV5-1
CASSLGGASGNYEQYF
TGCGCCAGCAGCTTGGGTGGGGCTAGCGGGAACTACGAGCAGTACTTC
>TRBJ1-2|TRBD1|.|TRBV6-1
CASRRQGADGYTF
TGTGCCAGCAGACGACAGGGGGCAGATGGCTACACCTTC
>TRBJ1-1|.|.|TRBV27
CASSLGRGQVNTEAFF
TGTGCCAGCAGTTTGGGTCGGGGTCAGGTGAACACTGAAGCTTTCTTT
>TRBJ2-7|.|.|TRBV7-2
CASSSVPLANHYEQYF
TGTGCCAGCAGCTCGGTTCCACTAGCAAACCACTACGAGCAGTACTTC
>TRBJ1-6|TRBD1|once|TRBV5-6
CASSLVGRTGNSPLHF
TGTGCCAGCAGCTTGGTAGGGAGGACAGGAAATTCACCCCTCCACTTT
>TRBJ1-1|TRBD1|.|TRBV6-1
CASSRGQGNTEAFF
TGTGCCAGCAGCAGGGGACAGGGGAACACTGAAGCTTTCTTT